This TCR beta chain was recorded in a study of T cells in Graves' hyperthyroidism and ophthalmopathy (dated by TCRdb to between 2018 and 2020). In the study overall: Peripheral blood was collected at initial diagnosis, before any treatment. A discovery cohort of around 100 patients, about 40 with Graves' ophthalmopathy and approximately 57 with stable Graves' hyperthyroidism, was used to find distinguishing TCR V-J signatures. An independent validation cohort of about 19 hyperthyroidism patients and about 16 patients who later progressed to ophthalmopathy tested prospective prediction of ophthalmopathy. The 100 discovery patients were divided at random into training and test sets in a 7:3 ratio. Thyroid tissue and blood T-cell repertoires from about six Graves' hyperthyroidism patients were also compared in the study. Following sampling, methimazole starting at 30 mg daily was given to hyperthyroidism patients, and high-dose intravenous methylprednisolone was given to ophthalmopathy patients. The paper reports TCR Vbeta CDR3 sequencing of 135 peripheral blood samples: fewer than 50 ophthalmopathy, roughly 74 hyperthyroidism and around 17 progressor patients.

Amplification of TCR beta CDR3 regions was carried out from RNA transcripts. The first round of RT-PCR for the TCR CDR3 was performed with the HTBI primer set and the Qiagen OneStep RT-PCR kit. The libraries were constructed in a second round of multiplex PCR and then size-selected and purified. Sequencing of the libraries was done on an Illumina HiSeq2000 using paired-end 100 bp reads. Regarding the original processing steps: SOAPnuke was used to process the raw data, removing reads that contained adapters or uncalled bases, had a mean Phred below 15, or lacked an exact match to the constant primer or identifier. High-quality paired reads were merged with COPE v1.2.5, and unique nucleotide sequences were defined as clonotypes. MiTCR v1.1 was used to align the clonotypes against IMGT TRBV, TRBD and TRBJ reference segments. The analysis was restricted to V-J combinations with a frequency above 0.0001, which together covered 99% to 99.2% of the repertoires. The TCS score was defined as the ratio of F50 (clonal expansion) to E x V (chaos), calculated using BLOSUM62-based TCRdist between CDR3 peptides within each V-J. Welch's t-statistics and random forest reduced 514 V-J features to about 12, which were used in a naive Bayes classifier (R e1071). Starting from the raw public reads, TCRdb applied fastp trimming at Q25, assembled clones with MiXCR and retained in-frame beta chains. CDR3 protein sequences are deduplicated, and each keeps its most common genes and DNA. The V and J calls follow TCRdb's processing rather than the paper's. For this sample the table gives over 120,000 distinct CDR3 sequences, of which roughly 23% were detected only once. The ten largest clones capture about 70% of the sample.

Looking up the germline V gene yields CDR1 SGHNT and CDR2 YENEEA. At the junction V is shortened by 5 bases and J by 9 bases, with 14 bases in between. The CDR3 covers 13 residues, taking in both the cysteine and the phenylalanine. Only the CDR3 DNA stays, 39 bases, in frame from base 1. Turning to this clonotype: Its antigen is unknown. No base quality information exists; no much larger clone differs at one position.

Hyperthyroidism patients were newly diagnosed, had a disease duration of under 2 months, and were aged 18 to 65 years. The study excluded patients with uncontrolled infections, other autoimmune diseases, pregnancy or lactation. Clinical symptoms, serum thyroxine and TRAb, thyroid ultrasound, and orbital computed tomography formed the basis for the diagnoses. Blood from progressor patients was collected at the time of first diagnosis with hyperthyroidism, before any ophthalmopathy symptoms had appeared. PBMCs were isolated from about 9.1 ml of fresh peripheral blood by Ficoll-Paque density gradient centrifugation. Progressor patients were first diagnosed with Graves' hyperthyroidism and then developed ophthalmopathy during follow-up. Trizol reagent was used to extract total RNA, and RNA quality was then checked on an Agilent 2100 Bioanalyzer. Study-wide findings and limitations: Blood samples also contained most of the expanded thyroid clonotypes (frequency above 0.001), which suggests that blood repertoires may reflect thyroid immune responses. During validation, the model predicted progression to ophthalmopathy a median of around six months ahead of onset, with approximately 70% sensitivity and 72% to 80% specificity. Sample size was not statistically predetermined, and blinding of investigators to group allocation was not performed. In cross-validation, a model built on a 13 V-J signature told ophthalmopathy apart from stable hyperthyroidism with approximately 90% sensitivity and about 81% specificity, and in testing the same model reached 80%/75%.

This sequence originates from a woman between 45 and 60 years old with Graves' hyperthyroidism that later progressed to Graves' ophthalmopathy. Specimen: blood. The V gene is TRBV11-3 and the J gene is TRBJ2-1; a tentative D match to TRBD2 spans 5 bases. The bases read TGTGCCAGCAGCGCGAGGGCCAATGGTGAGCAGTTCTTC. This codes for CASSARANGEQFF.